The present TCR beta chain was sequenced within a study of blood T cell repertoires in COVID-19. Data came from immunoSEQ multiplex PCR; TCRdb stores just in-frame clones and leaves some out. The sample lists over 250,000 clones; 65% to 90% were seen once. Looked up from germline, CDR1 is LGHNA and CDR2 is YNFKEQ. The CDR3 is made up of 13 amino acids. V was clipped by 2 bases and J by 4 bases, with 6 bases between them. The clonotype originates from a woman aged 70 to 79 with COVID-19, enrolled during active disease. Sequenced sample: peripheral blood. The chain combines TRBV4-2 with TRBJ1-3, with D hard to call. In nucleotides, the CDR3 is TGTGCCAGCAGCCAATTTGCGGGAAACACCATATATTTT. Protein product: CASSQFAGNTIYF.